This TCR beta chain is drawn from a study of cytomegalovirus exposure and HLA in healthy donors. General study results and limits: Accurate HLA-A and HLA-B prediction from TCR beta sequences was reported for most subjects. Across all donors, roughly uniform sequencing depth was an assumption of the presence/absence analyses. A later analysis found common viral pathogens apparently linked to several of the most significant clusters. Later analysis identified a missense DCLRE1C variant that was linked to TCR beta V- and J-gene trimming.

Comments on this clone: The antigen remains undetermined.

Use of 60 Vbeta and 13 Jbeta primers characterized the PCR. Using immunoSEQ multiplex PCR, the repertoire was profiled, and TCRdb retains in-frame clones only, with some absent. The sample carries over 130,000 clones, 82% recorded once. From germline, CDR1 is SGHRS and CDR2 YFSETQ. V gave up 5 bases and J gave up 3 bases, with 11 bases separating them. The CDR3 totals 13 residues. The chain uses TRBV5-1 and TRBJ1-1, with TRBD1 as a possible D gene (5 bases). The clonotype was recovered from a male donor in good health and CMV-seronegative. What was sequenced was PBMCs. CDR3 sequence: CASSTSGYTEAFF. Here the CDR3 DNA reads TGCGCCAGCAGTACCTCAGGGTACACTGAAGCTTTCTTT.